Shown below are 29 T cell receptor beta chains from a single sample sequenced in a study of blood T cell repertoires in COVID-19. Method: immunoSEQ multiplex PCR; TCRdb's copy keeps in-frame clones and lacks some. This table has 130,000 to 150,000 clones, about 88% appearing once. Sequenced material: peripheral blood. The receptors derive from a man aged 45-65 years with active or convalescent COVID-19.

This sequence joins TRBV7-8 and TRBJ2-2; TRBD2 matches 11 bases. Germline V gene lookup returns CDR1 SGHVS and CDR2 FQNEAQ. V shed 5 bases, J shed 7 bases, and the junction held 6 bases outside the gene matches. This CDR3 region has 15 residues. The CDR3 DNA reads as TGTGCCAGCAGCCCCCTAGCGGGAGGCATCGGGGAGCTGTTTTTT. It is translated as CASSPLAGGIGELFF.

V is TRBV28 and J is TRBJ2-7; 8 bases match TRBD2. With 7 bases clipped from V and 3 bases from J, the junction kept 26 bases outside the gene matches. CDR3 length: 20 amino acids. The germline CDR1 and CDR2 sequences are MDHEN and SYDVKM. The CDR3 DNA follows: TGTGCCAGCATCCTCCCTCCGGGAGGGACACCTCTCCGTCCCCACTACGAGCAGTACTTC. Its protein is CASILPPGGTPLRPHYEQYF. The variable domain in full, completed from reference TRBV28 and TRBJ2-7, reads DVKVTQSSRYLVKRTGEKVFLECVQDMDHENMFWYRQDPGLGLRLIYFSYDVKMKEKGDIPEGYSVSREKKERFSLILESASTNQTSMYLCASILPPGGTPLRPHYEQYFGPGTRLTVT.

The gene calls are TRBV18 and TRBJ2-3; TRBD1 agrees at 7 bases. Germline V gene lookup returns CDR1 KGHSH and CDR2 LQKENI. The ends lost 6 bases at V and 4 bases at J; junction bases unmatched: 10. The length of the CDR3 is 15 residues. DNA of the CDR3: TGTGCCAGCTCCCGTAGACAGGGCAAGGCAGATACGCAGTATTTT. Translating it yields CASSRRQGKADTQYF.

This clone was detected many times. The chain carries TRBV24-1 and TRBJ2-6, with 7 bases that match TRBD2. After removal of 5 bases from V and 2 bases from J, the junction contained 5 bases not matched to a gene. The CDR3 is made up of 16 amino acids. Germline-derived CDR1 and CDR2 are KGHDR and SFDVKD. CDR3 in DNA: TGTGCCACCAGTGGGGGGGGAGGAGCTGGGGCCAACGTCCTGACTTTC. Translated, it gives CATSGGGGAGANVLTF.

V gene TRBV7-2 combines with J gene TRBJ1-1, with 7 positions matching TRBD1. J lost 2 bases, V lost 7 bases, and 4 bases had no gene match. The CDR3 is 13 residues long. From germline, CDR1 is SGHTA and CDR2 FQGNSA. In nucleotides, the CDR3 is TGTGCCAGCAACAGGGGCCCTAACACTGAAGCTTTCTTT. This encodes CASNRGPNTEAFF.

The rearrangement links TRBV28 to TRBJ2-1, with D perhaps TRBD2 (6 bases). Germline assignment: CDR1 MDHEN and CDR2 SYDVKM. CDR3 length equals 14 residues. Trimming removed 6 bases at V and 0 bases at J, with 9 bases between. This CDR3 is CASSVGSSYNEQFF. The CDR3 nucleotides are TGTGCCAGCAGCGTCGGGAGCTCCTACAATGAGCAGTTCTTC.

V gene TRBV7-3 combines with J gene TRBJ2-3, with D perhaps matching TRBD2 (6 bases). The CDR3 is 15 residues long. Trimming stripped 1 base from V and 4 bases from J, with 12 bases between. Germline V gene lookup returns CDR1 SGHTA and CDR2 FQGTGA. The CDR3 DNA sequence: TGTGCCAGCAGCTTAAACGTGGGAGGCCCAGATACGCAGTATTTT. Translation: CASSLNVGGPDTQYF.

This rearrangement joins TRBV7-9 to TRBJ2-1; 7 bases are shared with TRBD2. CDR3 size: 14 residues. V was pared by 3 bases and J by 7 bases, with 6 bases of the junction left unmatched. Germline V gene data show CDR1 as SEHNR and CDR2 as FQNEAQ (reference sequence). The CDR3 nucleotides are TGTGCCAGCAGCTTGGGAGGCGGGAGTAATGAGCAGTTCTTC. Protein: CASSLGGGSNEQFF.

This clone has just one count. This chain uses TRBV15 with TRBJ2-1, with D maybe TRBD2 (5 bases). CDR3 length equals 19 residues. The germline CDR1 and CDR2 sequences are LNHNV and YYDKDF (reference sequence). Trimming took off 0 bases at V and 0 bases at J, with 18 bases between the two ends. For the CDR3, the DNA is TGTGCCACCAGCAGAGATAGGTACCCGAGAGGGAGCTCCTACAATGAGCAGTTCTTC. Its translation: CATSRDRYPRGSSYNEQFF.

The CDR3 sequence: CASSQASGSYNEQFF. Written as DNA, the CDR3 is TGTGCCAGCAGCCAAGCGAGCGGCTCCTACAATGAGCAGTTCTTC. This chain links TRBV3-1 (or the pseudogene TRBV3-2) with TRBJ2-1; D perhaps matches TRBD2 (5 bases). This CDR3 spans 15 amino acids. Trimming removed 1 base from V and 0 bases from J, with 7 bases in between. Germline CDR1 and CDR2: LGHDT and YNNKEL (reference sequence).

This clone was observed once. This chain joins TRBV6-1 and TRBJ2-5; D is undetermined. This CDR3 is 14 amino acids long. Germline V gene sequence: CDR1 MNHNS, CDR2 SASEGT. Trimming cost V 0 bases and J 2 bases, with 7 bases left between them. CDR3 in DNA: TGTGCCAGCAGTGAAGCAGTTCTACAAGAGACCCAGTACTTC. Encoded protein: CASSEAVLQETQYF.

J is TRBJ2-2 and V is TRBV7-9; D is ambiguous. The CDR3 runs to 14 residues. V shed 1 base and J shed 2 bases, with 5 bases lying between them. Germline-derived CDR1 and CDR2 are SEHNR and FQNEAQ (reference sequence). The CDR3 spells CASSLDLNTGELFF. The CDR3 DNA reads TGTGCCAGCAGCTTAGATCTAAACACCGGGGAGCTGTTTTTT.

The chain recombines TRBV28 with TRBJ1-4, with D possibly being TRBD1 (5 bases). The CDR3 totals 15 residues. Per the germline V gene, CDR1 is MDHEN and CDR2 is SYDVKM. Trimming cost V 5 bases and J 6 bases, with 16 bases left between them. CDR3 loop: CASSGPGQGDEKLFF. CDR3 bases: TGTGCCAGCAGTGGCCCCGGGCAGGGCGATGAAAAACTGTTTTTT.

V and J are TRBV14 and TRBJ2-7; TRBD1 aligns across 9 bases. The ends lost 4 bases at V and 5 bases at J; junction bases unmatched: 9. The CDR3 length is 15 residues. Per germline, CDR1 SGHDN and CDR2 FVKESK. CDR3 bases: TGTGCCAGCAGCCCTACAGGGGGCATTAGGAACGAGCAGTACTTC. It translates to CASSPTGGIRNEQYF.

The gene calls are TRBV6-2 or TRBV6-3 and TRBJ2-1, with 13 bases aligning to TRBD2. J lost 10 bases, V lost 0 bases, and 9 bases had no gene match. The germline V gene has CDR1 MNHEY and CDR2 SVGEGT. The CDR3 loop spans 17 amino acids. In nucleotides, the CDR3 is TGTGCCAGCAGTTACTCCAGCGGACTAGCGGGAGTACCAGAGCAGTTCTTC. It translates to CASSYSSGLAGVPEQFF.

The J gene is TRBJ1-1, the V gene TRBV9, with D uncertain. CDR3 length: 15 residues. Germline CDR1 reads SGDLS; CDR2 reads YYNGEE. Trimming removed 0 bases from V and 4 bases from J, with 13 bases in between. As DNA, the CDR3 is TGTGCCAGCAGCGTAGAGAGCGCGGTGGGCACTGAAGCTTTCTTT. Encoded protein: CASSVESAVGTEAFF.

This chain links TRBV6-5 with TRBJ1-6; TRBD1 agrees at 10 bases. The V gene end was trimmed by 8 bases and the J gene end by 6 bases; junction bases not matched to a gene: 7. The length of the CDR3 is 15 residues. In germline, CDR1 is MNHEY, CDR2 SVGAGI. The CDR3 region is CASASDRGSNSPLHF. Written as DNA, the CDR3 is TGTGCCAGCGCCTCGGACAGGGGGTCTAATTCACCCCTCCACTTT.

The CDR3 region has the DNA TGTGCCAGCAGCTCGCGACAGGGGAAGGGTCCCTATGGCTACACCTTC. It is translated as CASSSRQGKGPYGYTF. The gene calls are TRBV7-2 and TRBJ1-2; 8 nucleotides align to TRBD1. V shed 4 bases and J 4 bases; nucleotides not matched to a gene: 11. Germline loops: CDR1 SGHTA, CDR2 FQGNSA. CDR3 length: 16 residues. The full variable domain, in which reference TRBV7-2 and TRBJ1-2 provide the parts outside the CDR3, is GAGVSQSPSNKVTEKGKDVELRCDPISGHTALYWYRQSLGQGLEFLIYFQGNSAPDKSGLPSDRFSAERTGGSVSTLTIQRTQQEDSAVYLCASSSRQGKGPYGYTFGSGTRLTVV.

The rearrangement joins TRBV10-3 to TRBJ1-2, with 11 positions matching TRBD1. The CDR3 consists of 14 residues. The V gene's germline CDR1 is ENHRY and CDR2 SYGVKD. With V trimmed by 8 bases and J by 3 bases, 5 bases remained unmatched. The CDR3 reads CAIWTGGAYYGYTF. CDR3 sequence (DNA): TGTGCCATCTGGACAGGGGGCGCGTACTATGGCTACACCTTC.

V is TRBV24-1 and J is TRBJ2-1, with 8 nucleotides matching TRBD1. The V gene's germline CDR1 is KGHDR and CDR2 SFDVKD. This CDR3 has 15 residues. J lost 5 bases, V lost 3 bases, and 5 bases had no gene match. The DNA of the CDR3 is TGTGCCACCAGTGATAAGCAGGGGGCTAACAATGAGCAGTTCTTC. As protein: CATSDKQGANNEQFF.

V gene TRBV3-1 (or the pseudogene TRBV3-2) combines with J gene TRBJ1-1, with D perhaps matching TRBD1 (6 bases). Germline V gene data show CDR1 as LGHDT and CDR2 as YNNKEL (reference sequence). CDR3 length: 15 amino acids. The V end was cut by 1 base, the J end by 0 bases, with 9 bases between. CDR3 region: CASSQGGHLNTEAFF. For the CDR3, the DNA is TGTGCCAGCAGCCAAGGGGGACATTTGAACACTGAAGCTTTCTTT.

This chain joins TRBV28 and TRBJ2-5, with 8 bases that match TRBD2. CDR3 length: 14 residues. The V segment lost 7 bases and the J segment 6 bases; nucleotides outside the gene matches: 10. The germline gives CDR1 MDHEN, CDR2 SYDVKM. CDR3 sequence reads: CASTDSGIGKTQYF. The DNA for the CDR3 is TGTGCCAGCACCGATAGCGGGATCGGGAAGACCCAGTACTTC. The variable domain in full, with the rest retrieved from reference TRBV28 and TRBJ2-5, is DVKVTQSSRYLVKRTGEKVFLECVQDMDHENMFWYRQDPGLGLRLIYFSYDVKMKEKGDIPEGYSVSREKKERFSLILESASTNQTSMYLCASTDSGIGKTQYFGPGTRLLVL.

The chain couples TRBV13 to TRBJ2-7; D is unresolved. CDR1 and CDR2 (germline): PRHDT, FYEKMQ (reference sequence). This CDR3 comprises 13 residues. V dropped 5 bases and J dropped 4 bases, with 12 bases sitting between them. Here the CDR3 reads CASSHGGDYEQYF. Written as DNA, the CDR3 is TGTGCCAGCAGCCACGGCGGTGATTACGAGCAGTACTTC.

The V and J genes are TRBV5-6 and TRBJ2-7, with a possible D match to TRBD1 (7 bases). Between the trimmed V and J ends, which lost 6 bases and 3 bases, there was a span of 19 bases. This CDR3 has 15 residues. Germline V gene sequence: CDR1 SGHDT, CDR2 YYEEEE. Here the CDR3 reads CASTLGGGPRYEQYF. Here the CDR3 DNA reads TGTGCCAGCACCCTAGGAGGGGGCCCCCGCTACGAGCAGTACTTC.

This clone has a handful of counts. The chain combines TRBV18 with TRBJ1-3; 8 nucleotides align to TRBD1. The V and J ends lost 4 bases and 0 bases, in that order; junction bases with no gene match: 8. CDR1 is KGHSH, CDR2 LQKENI, per germline. The CDR3 length is 17 residues. CDR3 loop: CASSLRQGLRSGNTIYF. CDR3 nucleotide sequence: TGTGCCAGCTCACTCCGACAGGGGCTCCGCTCTGGAAACACCATATATTTT.

This chain links TRBV19 with TRBJ2-1; a weak D match, TRBD2 (6 bases). The ends were cut back, 6 bases at V and 3 bases at J, with 15 bases in the middle. This CDR3 has 15 residues. Germline V lookup: CDR1 LNHDA, CDR2 SQIVND (reference sequence). The CDR3 spells CASRPGELNYNEQFF. DNA for the CDR3: TGTGCCAGTAGGCCGGGGGAGCTGAACTACAATGAGCAGTTCTTC.

The chain is built from TRBV6-5 and TRBJ2-7, with 7 bases aligning to TRBD2. J gave up 5 bases and V 0 bases, and 4 bases lay outside the gene matches. Per the germline V gene, CDR1 is MNHEY and CDR2 is SVGAGI. The CDR3 totals 14 residues. DNA of the CDR3: TGTGCCAGCAGTTACTCGCGGGGGACCCACGAGCAGTACTTC. Protein: CASSYSRGTHEQYF.

J is TRBJ1-1 and V is TRBV5-5; TRBD1 matches at 10 bases. Germline trimming cut 4 bases from V and 2 bases from J; bases unmatched to any gene: 11. This CDR3 is 17 amino acids long. CDR1 is SGHKS and CDR2 is YYEKEE in the germline V gene (reference sequence). CDR3 nucleotide sequence: TGTGCCAGCAGCATCAGACAGGGGGCCGGTTACAACACTGAAGCTTTCTTT. The encoded protein is CASSIRQGAGYNTEAFF. Filled out from reference TRBV5-5 and TRBJ1-1, the complete variable domain reads DAGVTQSPTHLIKTRGQQVTLRCSPISGHKSVSWYQQVLGQGPQFIFQYYEKEERGRGNFPDRFSARQFPNYSSELNVNALLLGDSALYLCASSIRQGAGYNTEAFFGQGTRLTVV.

The rearrangement joins TRBV6-5 to TRBJ2-5; D gene ambiguous. Germline CDR1 reads MNHEY; CDR2 reads SVGAGI. This CDR3 contains 15 residues. The V end was cut by 6 bases, the J end by 4 bases, with 18 bases between. The CDR3 loop is CASSLGKVRGETQYF. CDR3 DNA: TGTGCCAGCAGCCTAGGAAAAGTTAGAGGAGAGACCCAGTACTTC.